The next 10 T cell receptor beta chains were all read from a single sample in a study of CD8+ T cells in alopecia areata. Treatment given: oral pan-JAK inhibitor, 5-10 mg twice daily. Extraction of RNA preceded its reverse transcription into cDNA, which served as the sequencing template. TCRdb keeps only in-frame clones here, not all; method: immunoSEQ multiplex PCR. The table shows 150,000 to 200,000 clones, with about half occurring only once. This sample comprised CD8+ T cells sorted from blood, obtained around week 54, from a patient treated with tofacitinib. The receptors here all came from a human donor with alopecia areata.

This chain uses TRBV7-2 with TRBJ2-5, with a tentative D call TRBD1 (6 bases). The V gene's germline CDR1 is SGHTA and CDR2 FQGNSA. Trimming cost V 5 bases and J 5 bases, with 18 bases left between them. This CDR3 region has 15 residues. CDR3 in amino acids: CASSPPGKGDETQYF. Written as DNA, the CDR3 is TGTGCCAGCAGCCCACCGGGGAAGGGGGACGAGACCCAGTACTTC.

This chain links TRBV5-6 with TRBJ2-5; 9 nucleotides align to TRBD2. The CDR3 runs 14 residues. V gave up 0 bases and J gave up 5 bases; unmatched junction bases: 2. Germline assignment: CDR1 SGHDT and CDR2 YYEEEE. CDR3 loop: CASSLGLAVETQYF. The CDR3 region has the DNA TGTGCCAGCAGCTTGGGACTAGCGGTGGAGACCCAGTACTTC.

The chain couples TRBV15 to TRBJ1-1; 7 nucleotides agree with TRBD1. Trimming cost V 1 base and J 11 bases; bases outside gene matches: 10. This CDR3 region has 14 residues. The germline V gene encodes CDR1 LNHNV and CDR2 YYDKDF (reference sequence). The CDR3 DNA is TGTGCCACCAGCAGAGTTGGGACAGCGGGGGAGGCTTTCTTT. It translates to CATSRVGTAGEAFF.

This sequence joins TRBV9 and TRBJ2-7, with D maybe TRBD2 (6 bases). This CDR3 is 14 amino acids long. Germline V gene sequence: CDR1 SGDLS, CDR2 YYNGEE. V lost 2 bases and J 3 bases, leaving 12 bases between the germline ends. The CDR3, as DNA: TGTGCCAGCAGCGTCGGAGTAGCGGACTACGAGCAGTACTTC. Its protein is CASSVGVADYEQYF.

The rearrangement uses TRBV29-1 and TRBJ2-3, with 7 bases identical to TRBD2. The CDR3 sequence is 16 residues long. The J segment lost 7 bases and the V segment lost 4 bases, leaving 17 bases of the junction unmatched. CDR1 is SQVTM and CDR2 is ANQGSEA in the germline V gene. The CDR3 DNA follows: TGCAGCGTTGCGGGGGGTCCCCAAAAAATCGGAAATACGCAGTATTTT. Protein product: CSVAGGPQKIGNTQYF.

The J gene is TRBJ2-7, the V gene TRBV19; 7 nucleotides line up with TRBD1. Germline V gene lookup returns CDR1 LNHDA and CDR2 SQIVND (reference sequence). The CDR3 length is 13 residues. The J segment lost 7 bases and the V segment lost 8 bases, leaving 11 bases of the junction unmatched. CDR3 loop: CASSSGTATEQYF. The CDR3 DNA is TGTGCCAGTTCTTCCGGGACAGCTACGGAGCAGTACTTC. The variable domain in full, with the rest retrieved from reference TRBV19 and TRBJ2-7, is DGGITQSPKYLFRKEGQNVTLSCEQNLNHDAMYWYRQDPGQGLRLIYYSQIVNDFQKGDIAEGYSVSREKKESFPLTVTSAQKNPTAFYLCASSSGTATEQYFGPGTRLTVT.

There are a few counts of this clone. The chain recombines TRBV6-4 with TRBJ1-2, with TRBD1 as a possible D gene (6 bases). CDR1 is MRHNA and CDR2 is SNTAGT in the germline V gene. The CDR3 is 16 amino acids. Trimming stripped 6 bases from V and 8 bases from J, with 25 bases between. The CDR3 is CASSERWGQSTRGYTF. In nucleotides, the CDR3 is TGTGCCAGCAGCGAGCGGTGGGGGCAGTCTACTAGGGGCTACACCTTC.

This clone was counted only a few times. The V call is TRBV13, the J call TRBJ1-6; TRBD1 is a possible D gene (5 bases). The CDR3 is made up of 15 amino acids. Trimming shortened V by 2 bases and J by 7 bases, and 12 bases separated the two germline ends. Germline values: CDR1 PRHDT, CDR2 FYEKMQ (reference sequence). Here the CDR3 reads CASSLRAGPNSPLHF. In DNA form, the CDR3 reads TGTGCCAGCAGCTTACGGGCAGGGCCAAATTCACCCCTCCACTTT.

The chain links TRBV4-1 to TRBJ1-2; D not resolved. CDR1 MGHRA and CDR2 YSYEKL come from the germline V gene. The V end lost 2 bases, the J end lost 2 bases, and 6 bases lay between the germline ends. The CDR3 extends over 13 amino acids. CDR3 sequence reads: CASSQRLNYGYTF. CDR3 DNA sequence: TGCGCCAGCAGCCAAAGGTTGAACTATGGCTACACCTTC.

This clone was seen only a few times. CDR3 protein: CSVNPGSGELFF. The DNA of the CDR3 is TGCAGCGTCAACCCAGGGTCCGGGGAGCTGTTTTTT. The chain combines TRBV29-1 with TRBJ2-2; D may be TRBD1 (5 bases). Trimming removed 6 bases at V and 6 bases at J, with 11 bases between. Germline V CDR1 and CDR2: SQVTM, ANQGSEA. The CDR3 is made up of 12 amino acids.